The 27 T cell receptor beta chains reported below all come from one sample, sequenced in a study of blood T cell repertoires in COVID-19. The data were produced by immunoSEQ multiplex PCR, yet TCRdb's version contains in-frame clones alone and is incomplete. This sample yields around 100,000 clones, of which 70% to 90% are seen a single time; 2.1% belongs to the top ten. The sequenced material came from peripheral blood. These receptors all stem from a human donor in a cohort sampled during active COVID-19.

The chain has TRBV5-1 and TRBJ2-7, with TRBD2 matching over 8 bases. This CDR3 spans 18 amino acids. Germline CDR1 SGHRS, CDR2 YFSETQ. V trimming: 0 bases; J trimming: 5 bases; junction bases outside the gene matches: 16. The CDR3 sequence is CASSLGEWAGGIGDEQYF. In DNA, the CDR3 is TGCGCCAGCAGCTTGGGCGAGTGGGCGGGAGGAATCGGCGACGAGCAGTACTTC.

This clone showed up just once. This chain joins TRBV7-2 and TRBJ1-1; D unclear. CDR1 and CDR2 from the germline V gene are SGHTA and FQGNSA. The CDR3 has 15 residues. Trimming took off 7 bases at V and 0 bases at J, with 15 bases between the two ends. The CDR3 DNA follows: TGTGCCAGCACCCCGGGGTCGGGGATGAACACTGAAGCTTTCTTT. This codes for CASTPGSGMNTEAFF.

This chain connects TRBV28 to TRBJ2-7; 7 bases match TRBD2. This CDR3 is 15 amino acids long. After removal of 3 bases from V and 5 bases from J, the junction contained 10 bases not matched to a gene. CDR1 and CDR2 from the germline V gene are MDHEN and SYDVKM. This CDR3 is CASSLEDREVHEQYF. The CDR3 bases are TGTGCCAGCAGTTTGGAGGACCGGGAGGTCCACGAGCAGTACTTC.

The CDR3 reads CASSLVTAQETQYF. The CDR3 DNA reads TGCGCCAGCAGCTTGGTCACAGCTCAAGAGACCCAGTACTTC. The V call is TRBV5-1, the J call TRBJ2-5; D is ambiguous. Per the germline V gene, CDR1 is SGHRS and CDR2 is YFSETQ. V gave up 0 bases and J gave up 2 bases, with 8 bases separating them. The CDR3 has 14 amino acids.

The rearrangement uses TRBV10-2 and TRBJ1-1, with TRBD1 matching over 7 bases. CDR1 and CDR2 from the germline V gene are WSHSY and SAAADI. The length of the CDR3 is 14 residues. Germline trimming cut 6 bases from V and 4 bases from J; bases unmatched to any gene: 8. CDR3 nucleotide sequence: TGCGCCAGCAGAGCCGGGACAGAAGCCACTGAAGCTTTCTTT. Translated: CASRAGTEATEAFF.

The CDR3 spells CASSGQGGTGELFF. CDR3 DNA sequence: TGTGCCAGCAGTGGCCAGGGAGGCACCGGGGAGCTGTTTTTT. The chain uses TRBV2 and TRBJ2-2, with a weak D call TRBD2 (6 bases). V was trimmed by 4 bases and J by 4 bases, leaving 10 bases between them. Germline lookup yields CDR1 SNHLY and CDR2 FYNNEI. CDR3 length equals 14 residues.

There are a few counts of this clone. The chain carries TRBV7-2 and TRBJ2-2, with TRBD2 matching over 7 bases. This CDR3 contains 16 residues. Germline assignment: CDR1 SGHTA and CDR2 FQGNSA. The V segment lost 2 bases and the J segment 4 bases; nucleotides outside the gene matches: 7. The CDR3 nucleotides read TGTGCCAGCAGCTTACCTGGGAGGGTCTTCACCGGGGAGCTGTTTTTT. Amino acids: CASSLPGRVFTGELFF.

The chain links TRBV6-2 or TRBV6-3 to TRBJ1-4; D possibly corresponds to TRBD1 (5 bases). The CDR3 consists of 17 residues. CDR1 is MNHEY, CDR2 SVGEGT, per germline. The germline V and J ends were trimmed by 0 bases and 0 bases, with 11 bases remaining between them. This CDR3 reads CASSYSATASTNEKLFF. CDR3 bases: TGTGCCAGCAGTTACTCCGCGACAGCTTCAACTAATGAAAAACTGTTTTTT.

V is TRBV5-4 and J is TRBJ2-7; no clear D gene. CDR3 length equals 13 residues. The V end lost 0 bases, the J end lost 0 bases, and 4 bases lay between the germline ends. Germline V gene lookup returns CDR1 SGHNT and CDR2 YYREEE (reference sequence). CDR3 in amino acids: CASSLVSSYEQYF. Here the CDR3 DNA reads TGTGCCAGCAGCTTGGTCAGCTCCTACGAGCAGTACTTC.

V gene TRBV7-3 combines with J gene TRBJ2-3; 8 bases are shared with TRBD2. The length of the CDR3 is 15 residues. Looked up from germline, CDR1 is SGHTA and CDR2 is FQGTGA. J lost 1 base, V lost 3 bases, and 3 bases had no gene match. The CDR3 DNA follows: TGTGCCAGCAGCTTTTTCGGGGGGGGCACAGATACGCAGTATTTT. Its translation is CASSFFGGGTDTQYF.

The rearrangement joins TRBV7-2 to TRBJ2-7; tentative D call: TRBD1 (6 bases). V was trimmed by 6 bases and J by 6 bases, leaving 18 bases between them. Germline CDR1 and CDR2: SGHTA and FQGNSA. The CDR3 has 14 amino acids. The CDR3: CASSPPGASAEQYF. The CDR3 DNA follows: TGTGCCAGCAGTCCCCCAGGGGCTTCGGCCGAGCAGTACTTC. Together with reference TRBV7-2 and TRBJ2-7, the CDR3 gives the full variable domain: GAGVSQSPSNKVTEKGKDVELRCDPISGHTALYWYRQSLGQGLEFLIYFQGNSAPDKSGLPSDRFSAERTGGSVSTLTIQRTQQEDSAVYLCASSPPGASAEQYFGPGTRLTVT.

The chain carries TRBV5-6 and TRBJ2-7; 13 nucleotides line up with TRBD2. There are 14 residues in the CDR3. The junction had 7 bases not matched to a gene; V was cut back by 4 bases and J by 9 bases. Germline CDR1 SGHDT, CDR2 YYEEEE. The CDR3 here is CASSRTSGSSGQYF. The DNA of the CDR3 is TGTGCCAGCAGCCGGACTAGCGGGAGTTCGGGGCAGTACTTC.

The V and J genes are TRBV24-1 and TRBJ1-2, with unresolved D. This CDR3 spans 13 amino acids. The V gene lost 5 bases and the J gene lost 8 bases, with 14 bases spanning the gap. The germline CDR1 and CDR2 sequences are KGHDR and SFDVKD. The CDR3 sequence is CATSVGVSGGYTF. CDR3 bases: TGTGCCACCAGTGTAGGAGTTTCGGGGGGCTACACCTTC.

The V call is TRBV11-3, the J call TRBJ1-1; D is unclear. Trimming removed 1 base at V and 4 bases at J, with 7 bases between. The CDR3 is 13 residues long. Germline V gene sequence: CDR1 SGHNT, CDR2 YENEEA. The CDR3 reads CASSLGAVTEAFF. DNA of the CDR3: TGTGCCAGCAGCTTAGGTGCGGTCACTGAAGCTTTCTTT.

The rearrangement uses TRBV2 and TRBJ2-7; D unresolved. The CDR3 totals 12 residues. Germline V gene lookup returns CDR1 SNHLY and CDR2 FYNNEI. Deletions cut 3 bases from V and 5 bases from J, with 8 bases between. CDR3 protein: CASSDSVDEQYF. The CDR3 bases are TGTGCCAGCAGTGACAGTGTGGACGAGCAGTACTTC.

J is TRBJ2-1 and V is TRBV24-1, with a weak D call TRBD2 (6 bases). The CDR3 is made up of 16 amino acids. The ends were cut back, 4 bases at V and 2 bases at J, with 14 bases in the middle. Germline V gene sequence: CDR1 KGHDR, CDR2 SFDVKD. The DNA of the CDR3 is TGTGCCACCAGTGACGGGAGCGGGTTTACCTACAATGAGCAGTTCTTC. This gives the protein CATSDGSGFTYNEQFF.

This clone was seen only a few times. V usage is TRBV9 and J usage is TRBJ2-1; 7 bases are shared with TRBD1. The germline CDR1 and CDR2 sequences are SGDLS and YYNGEE. The trim removed 3 bases at V and 0 bases at J, leaving 3 bases unmatched. The CDR3 runs 15 residues. CDR3 DNA sequence: TGTGCCAGCAGCGCGACAGGGAGCTCCTACAATGAGCAGTTCTTC. Protein product: CASSATGSSYNEQFF.

The chain recombines TRBV15 with TRBJ1-2, with D tentatively TRBD1 (5 bases). The CDR3 consists of 16 residues. Trimming took off 0 bases at V and 5 bases at J, with 16 bases between the two ends. Germline V gene lookup returns CDR1 LNHNV and CDR2 YYDKDF (reference sequence). The CDR3, as DNA: TGTGCCACCAGCAGAGATAGGGGTTCAGGGCGGTATGGCTACACCTTC. Its protein product is CATSRDRGSGRYGYTF.

The chain employs TRBV29-1 and TRBJ2-7; tentatively, D is TRBD2 (5 bases). The CDR3 runs to 11 residues. Trimming cost V 7 bases and J 4 bases, with 11 bases left between them. The germline V gene has CDR1 SQVTM and CDR2 ANQGSEA. The CDR3 sequence: CSASLAYEQYF. The CDR3 DNA reads as TGCAGCGCCTCCTTAGCGTACGAGCAGTACTTC.

The V and J genes are TRBV28 and TRBJ1-1; no firm D call. This CDR3 is 13 amino acids long. Germline V CDR1 and CDR2: MDHEN, SYDVKM. The V and J ends lost 6 bases and 0 bases respectively, with 8 bases between them. CDR3 sequence: CASSGRMNTEAFF. The DNA of the CDR3 is TGTGCCAGCAGCGGGAGGATGAACACTGAAGCTTTCTTT.

This clone was counted only a few times. The chain joins TRBV12-3 or TRBV12-4 to TRBJ1-1; D gene uncertain. The V and J ends lost 7 bases and 0 bases respectively, with 9 bases between them. This CDR3 contains 13 residues. The DNA of the CDR3 is TGTGCCAGCACCCTCAGATTGAACACTGAAGCTTTCTTT. Translated, it gives CASTLRLNTEAFF.

The genes are TRBV7-2 and TRBJ1-1; the D is unclear. The CDR3 runs 12 residues. V was shortened by 2 bases and J by 8 bases, with 9 bases between the two germline ends. CDR1 is SGHTA and CDR2 is FQGNSA in the germline V gene. CDR3 protein: CASSLMAREAFF. The CDR3 DNA follows: TGTGCCAGCAGCTTAATGGCTAGGGAAGCTTTCTTT.

V is TRBV30 and J is TRBJ1-1, with D possibly being TRBD1 (5 bases). V was shortened by 2 bases and J by 1 base, with 14 bases between the two germline ends. The V gene's germline CDR1 is GTSNPN and CDR2 SVGIG (reference sequence). The CDR3 runs 15 residues. CDR3 amino acids: CAWSSGLEGNTEAFF. In DNA form, the CDR3 reads TGTGCCTGGAGTTCAGGGCTGGAGGGGAACACTGAAGCTTTCTTT.

The V call is TRBV9, the J call TRBJ2-2, with a weak D call TRBD2 (6 bases). The CDR3 has 16 residues. Trimming took 0 bases from V and 0 from J, leaving 9 bases between them. CDR1 is SGDLS, CDR2 YYNGEE, per germline. The DNA of the CDR3 is TGTGCCAGCAGCGTAGATTGGGGGGCGAACACCGGGGAGCTGTTTTTT. It encodes CASSVDWGANTGELFF. The whole variable domain, filled in from reference TRBV9 and TRBJ2-2, reads DSGVTQTPKHLITATGQRVTLRCSPRSGDLSVYWYQQSLDQGLQFLIQYYNGEERAKGNILERFSAQQFPDLHSELNLSSLELGDSALYFCASSVDWGANTGELFFGEGSRLTVL.

V gene TRBV30 combines with J gene TRBJ2-7; D may be TRBD2 (5 bases). The germline V gene has CDR1 GTSNPN and CDR2 SVGIG (reference sequence). CDR3 length: 13 residues. Trimming shortened V by 1 base and J by 0 bases, and 7 bases separated the two germline ends. The CDR3 protein is CAWSGGSSYEQYF. The CDR3 coding sequence is TGTGCCTGGAGTGGAGGGAGCTCCTACGAGCAGTACTTC.

The V and J genes are TRBV29-1 and TRBJ2-5; TRBD1 agrees at 8 bases. CDR1 is SQVTM, CDR2 ANQGSEA, per germline. CDR3 length: 14 amino acids. The junction had 7 bases not matched to a gene; V was cut back by 6 bases and J by 1 base. DNA of the CDR3: TGCAGCGTCCTGGACAGGGCGGGCCAAGAGACCCAGTACTTC. It specifies CSVLDRAGQETQYF.

This chain links TRBV7-2 with TRBJ1-5; 7 nucleotides align to TRBD1. The CDR3 length is 14 residues. Germline values: CDR1 SGHTA, CDR2 FQGNSA. J lost 5 bases, V lost 3 bases, and 4 bases had no gene match. The CDR3 sequence: CASSLRQGDQPQHF. Written as DNA, the CDR3 is TGTGCCAGCAGCTTGAGACAGGGAGATCAGCCCCAGCATTTT.